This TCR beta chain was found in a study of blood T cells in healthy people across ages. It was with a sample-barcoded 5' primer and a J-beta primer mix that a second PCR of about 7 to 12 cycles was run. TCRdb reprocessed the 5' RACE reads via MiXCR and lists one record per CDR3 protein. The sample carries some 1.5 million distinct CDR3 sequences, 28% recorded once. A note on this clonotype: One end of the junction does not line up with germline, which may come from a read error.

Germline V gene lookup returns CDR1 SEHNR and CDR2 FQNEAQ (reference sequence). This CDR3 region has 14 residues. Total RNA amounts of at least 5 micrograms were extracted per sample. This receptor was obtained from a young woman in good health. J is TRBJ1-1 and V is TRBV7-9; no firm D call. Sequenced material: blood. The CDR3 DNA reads TGTGCCAGCAGCCCCGTCAGGCAGAACACTGGAGCTTTCTTT. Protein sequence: CASSPVRQNTGAFF.